Listed here are 24 T cell receptor beta chains from one sample, sequenced in a study of blood T cell repertoires in COVID-19 (dated by TCRdb to 2020 to 2021). Library generation was performed with the immunoSEQ multiplex PCR assay. TCRdb provides this immuneACCESS table in a form limited to in-frame rearrangements. Some clones are lacking; in checked studies, under half of them reflect an unresolved V gene, and why the rest are absent is not known. The sample table holds under 100,000 clones, of which roughly 90% were seen once. In total, the top ten clones hold about 3.2% of the sample. Sequencing input: peripheral blood. All receptors derive from a woman aged 70-85 years with acute or convalescent COVID-19.

This clone was detected only once. The V gene is TRBV12-5, the J gene TRBJ1-1; D ambiguous. This CDR3 region has 13 residues. V dropped 4 bases and J dropped 10 bases, with 16 bases sitting between them. CDR1 is LGHNT and CDR2 is FRNRAP in the germline V gene. The CDR3 nucleotides read TGTGCTAGTGGTTCCCAGGTCCCAAGTCTAGCTTTCTTT. It translates to CASGSQVPSLAFF.

This chain's CDR3 is CASSPVEGYEQYV. As DNA, the CDR3 is TGTGCCAGCTCACCCGTGGAGGGCTACGAGCAGTACGTC. The chain joins TRBV18 to TRBJ2-7, with D maybe TRBD2 (6 bases). CDR3 size: 13 residues. Germline V gene sequence: CDR1 KGHSH, CDR2 LQKENI. V lost 3 bases and J 3 bases, leaving 9 bases between the germline ends.

This chain uses TRBV28 with TRBJ1-5; maybe TRBD1 (5 bases). CDR1 is MDHEN, CDR2 SYDVKM, per germline. Trimming cost V 5 bases and J 0 bases, with 26 bases left between them. This CDR3 is built from 20 residues. CDR3 coding DNA: TGTGCCAGCAGTCTAAGCCCCAGGGCCCCAAGCAGCCGTAGCAATCAGCCCCAGCATTTT. It is translated as CASSLSPRAPSSRSNQPQHF.

The V gene is TRBV28, the J gene TRBJ1-4, with TRBD1 matching over 9 bases. J gave up 4 bases and V 6 bases, and 9 bases lay outside the gene matches. CDR1 is MDHEN, CDR2 SYDVKM, per germline. The CDR3 has 16 residues. CDR3 nucleotide sequence: TGTGCCAGCAGCCCAGGGCGGGGACAGGGTAATGAAAAACTGTTTTTT. Its translation: CASSPGRGQGNEKLFF.

CDR3 DNA: TGTGCCAGCAGTACACAGGGGACCCGGAACGTCTATGGCTACACCTTC. Translating it yields CASSTQGTRNVYGYTF. The gene calls are TRBV27 and TRBJ1-2, with 7 nucleotides matching TRBD1. Germline V gene lookup returns CDR1 MNHEY and CDR2 SMNVEV (reference sequence). Trimming took 5 bases from V and 4 from J; bases not matched to a gene: 13. CDR3 size: 16 residues.

V usage is TRBV28 and J usage is TRBJ1-2; D ambiguous. The CDR3 loop spans 12 amino acids. Trimming took off 6 bases at V and 6 bases at J, with 11 bases between the two ends. Germline CDR1 is MDHEN and CDR2 is SYDVKM. CDR3 in amino acids: CASRAGLDGYTF. The CDR3 coding sequence is TGTGCCAGCAGGGCGGGGTTAGATGGCTACACCTTC.

The chain uses TRBV6-5 and TRBJ1-2; a weak D match, TRBD1 (6 bases). V was trimmed by 8 bases and J by 2 bases, leaving 12 bases between them. Looked up from germline, CDR1 is MNHEY and CDR2 is SVGAGI. The length of the CDR3 is 13 residues. In nucleotides, the CDR3 is TGTGCCAGCCGGGGGGGCGACAACTATGGCTACACCTTC. It yields the protein CASRGGDNYGYTF.

The rearrangement uses TRBV27 and TRBJ1-1; tentatively, D is TRBD1 (6 bases). CDR3 length: 14 residues. CDR1 MNHEY and CDR2 SMNVEV come from the germline V gene (reference sequence). V lost 7 bases and J lost 4, with 16 bases in between. CDR3 sequence: CASTHTGSITEAFF. CDR3 DNA sequence: TGTGCCAGCACCCACACAGGGTCAATCACTGAAGCTTTCTTT.

CDR3 DNA: TGTGCCAGTAGTATACAACAGGGAGTCTACGAGCAGTACTTC. Its protein product is CASSIQQGVYEQYF. The gene calls are TRBV19 and TRBJ2-7; D is perhaps TRBD1 (6 bases). There are 14 residues in the CDR3. Trimming shortened V by 2 bases and J by 3 bases, and 11 bases separated the two germline ends. CDR1 LNHDA and CDR2 SQIVND come from the germline V gene (reference sequence).

This chain uses TRBV6-5 with TRBJ2-1, with 9 nucleotides matching TRBD2. V lost 11 bases, J lost 7 bases, and 15 bases stayed unmatched. Germline CDR1 MNHEY, CDR2 SVGAGI. This CDR3 spans 15 amino acids. The CDR3 DNA sequence: TGTGCCGGAACTAGCGGGCCCTACGGGGGTAATGAGCAGTTCTTC. As protein: CAGTSGPYGGNEQFF.

This chain links TRBV19 with TRBJ2-7; 9 nucleotides line up with TRBD1. After removal of 3 bases from V and 4 bases from J, the junction contained 7 bases not matched to a gene. The CDR3 length is 15 residues. The germline gives CDR1 LNHDA, CDR2 SQIVND (reference sequence). The CDR3 loop reads CASSIKTGGGYEQYF. The DNA for the CDR3 is TGTGCCAGTAGTATTAAAACAGGGGGCGGTTACGAGCAGTACTTC.

For the CDR3, the DNA is TGTGCCAGTAGTCCCCACAGCCGCGACCGCCAGCATTTT. The encoded protein is CASSPHSRDRQHF. The chain recombines TRBV19 with TRBJ1-5; D ambiguous. CDR1 and CDR2 from the germline V gene are LNHDA and SQIVND (reference sequence). Trimming pared 5 bases from V and 12 bases from J, leaving 17 bases between. The CDR3 spans 13 residues.

This rearrangement joins TRBV3-1 (or the pseudogene TRBV3-2) to TRBJ2-2; maybe TRBD1 (5 bases). V lost 2 bases and J 3 bases, leaving 7 bases between the germline ends. This CDR3 has 14 amino acids. The germline CDR1 and CDR2 sequences are LGHDT and YNNKEL (reference sequence). The CDR3, as DNA: TGTGCCAGCAGCCAACAGGGCTACACCGGGGAGCTGTTTTTT. This gives the protein CASSQQGYTGELFF.

The V gene is TRBV19, the J gene TRBJ1-2; weak D call: TRBD1 (5 bases). V lost 2 bases and J lost 0, with 19 bases in between. This CDR3 region has 18 residues. CDR1 is LNHDA and CDR2 is SQIVND in the germline V gene (reference sequence). In DNA, the CDR3 is TGTGCCAGTAGTATACCCCTCGACCGGACAAGAACTAACTATGGCTACACCTTC. Its protein product is CASSIPLDRTRTNYGYTF.

This clone was counted a single time. J is TRBJ2-1 and V is TRBV6-6, with TRBD1 as a possible D gene (7 bases). Germline CDR1 MNHNY, CDR2 SVGAGI (reference sequence). This CDR3 has 16 amino acids. The V end was cut by 2 bases, the J end by 1 base, with 12 bases between. Written as DNA, the CDR3 is TGTGCCAGCAGTTACGGAGGGGGCACGTCCTACAATGAGCAGTTCTTC. This codes for CASSYGGGTSYNEQFF.

The count of this clone is one. The chain is built from TRBV14 and TRBJ2-5, with 7 bases identical to TRBD1. Per germline, CDR1 SGHDN and CDR2 FVKESK. The trim removed 4 bases at V and 2 bases at J, leaving 10 bases unmatched. This CDR3 spans 16 amino acids. In DNA form, the CDR3 reads TGTGCCAGCAGCCCGAAAAGGACAGGCTGGCAAGAGACCCAGTACTTC. Its translation: CASSPKRTGWQETQYF.

This chain uses TRBV6-5 with TRBJ1-3; unclear D gene. Germline V lookup: CDR1 MNHEY, CDR2 SVGAGI. This CDR3 spans 14 amino acids. Deletions cut 8 bases from V and 0 bases from J, with 11 bases between. CDR3: CASYTLSSGNTIYF. The CDR3 DNA sequence: TGTGCCAGCTATACCCTGAGCTCTGGAAACACCATATATTTT.

The genes are TRBV28 and TRBJ1-5, with D possibly matching TRBD1 (6 bases). CDR1 is MDHEN and CDR2 is SYDVKM in the germline V gene. V was cut by 8 bases and J by 4 bases, with 18 bases left in between. There are 15 residues in the CDR3. CDR3 in DNA: TGTGCCAGCGACCCAGGGGCCTGGGGAAATCAGCCCCAGCATTTT. Translation gives CASDPGAWGNQPQHF.

The chain couples TRBV5-1 to TRBJ1-6; the D gene is possibly TRBD1 (6 bases). The ends were cut back, 0 bases at V and 8 bases at J, with 12 bases in the middle. The CDR3 is 15 amino acids. Germline V lookup: CDR1 SGHRS, CDR2 YFSETQ. The CDR3 spells CASSLAGGADSPLHF. The CDR3 DNA reads TGCGCCAGCAGCTTGGCCGGGGGGGCCGATTCACCCCTCCACTTT.

In its sample, this clone was seen a few times. Other DNA sequences from this sample encode an identical CDR3 as well. The DNA for the CDR3 is TGTGCCAGCAGTTCGGGACAGGCAAGCAATCAGCCCCAGCATTTT. Protein product: CASSSGQASNQPQHF. This chain uses TRBV5-5 with TRBJ1-5; 8 bases are shared with TRBD1. V lost 5 bases and J lost 1; bases outside the gene matches: 5. CDR3 length: 15 residues. Germline V gives CDR1 SGHKS, CDR2 YYEKEE (reference sequence).

This rearrangement joins TRBV11-2 to TRBJ2-3, with 12 bases lining up with TRBD2. This CDR3 region has 17 residues. The germline V gene encodes CDR1 SGHAT and CDR2 FQNNGV. J gave up 5 bases and V 4 bases, and 10 bases lay outside the gene matches. CDR3 in amino acids: CASSSSSGGAGLDTQYF. DNA of the CDR3: TGTGCCAGCAGCTCCTCTAGCGGGGGGGCCGGTTTAGATACGCAGTATTTT.

This clone was counted once. For the CDR3, the DNA is TGCGCCAGCAGCCAAAGGGACAGCCCCTACGAGCAGTACTTC. This encodes CASSQRDSPYEQYF. The rearrangement joins TRBV4-1 to TRBJ2-7; the match to TRBD1 covers 7 bases. The length of the CDR3 is 14 residues. The V segment lost 2 bases and the J segment 2 bases; nucleotides outside the gene matches: 3. Germline V gene sequence: CDR1 MGHRA, CDR2 YSYEKL.

The chain is built from TRBV11-2 and TRBJ2-1; no reliable D call. V shed 1 base and J shed 8 bases, with 6 bases lying between them. CDR1 is SGHAT, CDR2 FQNNGV, per germline. CDR3 length equals 12 residues. The CDR3 spells CASSLGSYEQFF. The CDR3 DNA reads as TGTGCCAGCAGCTTAGGGAGTTATGAGCAGTTCTTC.

V gene TRBV29-1 combines with J gene TRBJ2-1; TRBD2 is a possible D gene (12 bases). Germline V gene lookup returns CDR1 SQVTM and CDR2 ANQGSEA. Deletions cut 4 bases from V and 7 bases from J, with 32 bases between. The CDR3 extends over 19 amino acids. The CDR3 loop is CSVGAGTGGSSGRVNEQFF. CDR3 DNA sequence: TGCAGCGTTGGAGCCGGGACAGGGGGTTCTAGCGGGAGGGTTAATGAGCAGTTCTTC.